Listed below are T cell receptor beta chains from one sample, sequenced in a study of shared clonotypes between healthy human individuals. Here immunoSEQ multiplex PCR was the method, and the copy in TCRdb shows in-frame clones only, minus some. The table records more than 2 million clones, over 85% of them present only once. Input material: naive CD4+ T cells sorted from blood. The receptors derive from a man aged 18 to 30 in good health. The conserved cysteine and the conserved F or W are not part of the CDR3 here. A D gene is named only where the DNA matches it firmly.

CDR3aa: AISESGLVKKY
v_gene: TRBV10-3
d_gene: TRBD2
j_gene: TRBJ2-3

CDR3aa: ASSVGRSVGNTIY
v_gene: TRBV9
d_gene: .
j_gene: TRBJ1-3

CDR3aa: AWGVRTEAF
v_gene: TRBV30
d_gene: .
j_gene: TRBJ1-1

CDR3aa: SVGSVSSYNEQF
v_gene: TRBV29-1
d_gene: .
j_gene: TRBJ2-1

CDR3aa: ASSALVQF
v_gene: TRBV2
d_gene: .
j_gene: TRBJ2-1

CDR3aa: ASSRQGSDEKLF
v_gene: TRBV5-1
d_gene: TRBD1
j_gene: TRBJ1-4

CDR3aa: SAGEKAGEMAGELF
v_gene: TRBV29-1
d_gene: .
j_gene: TRBJ2-2

CDR3aa: ASSYAAGQDNSPLH
v_gene: TRBV6-5
d_gene: TRBD1
j_gene: TRBJ1-6

CDR3aa: ASSPRQGSSYNEQF
v_gene: TRBV11-2
d_gene: TRBD1
j_gene: TRBJ2-1

CDR3aa: SVDPDPIYGYT
v_gene: TRBV29-1
d_gene: .
j_gene: TRBJ1-2

CDR3aa: ASSLAFGAEAF
v_gene: TRBV5-4
d_gene: .
j_gene: TRBJ1-1

CDR3aa: ASSGDRSGYT
v_gene: TRBV28
d_gene: TRBD1
j_gene: TRBJ1-2

CDR3aa: AWSRGKLASYNSPLH
v_gene: TRBV30
d_gene: .
j_gene: TRBJ1-6

CDR3aa: ASTTLSQGEQY
v_gene: TRBV2
d_gene: .
j_gene: TRBJ2-7

CDR3aa: AWSDSRGSPLH
v_gene: TRBV30
d_gene: .
j_gene: TRBJ1-6

CDR3aa: AWTGTSGRAYEQF
v_gene: TRBV30
d_gene: TRBD2
j_gene: TRBJ2-1

CDR3aa: AISPGQVALGNEQF
v_gene: TRBV10-3
d_gene: TRBD1
j_gene: TRBJ2-1

CDR3aa: ASSPYTNTEAF
v_gene: TRBV18
d_gene: .
j_gene: TRBJ1-1

CDR3aa: ASSPEPQNGYT
v_gene: TRBV7-8
d_gene: .
j_gene: TRBJ1-2

CDR3aa: ASSVTGAPRDEQY
v_gene: TRBV9
d_gene: TRBD1
j_gene: TRBJ2-7

CDR3aa: ASSFGSPYEQY
v_gene: TRBV11-2
d_gene: .
j_gene: TRBJ2-7

CDR3aa: ASRLAGGPPNEQF
v_gene: TRBV6-5
d_gene: TRBD2
j_gene: TRBJ2-1

CDR3aa: ASSLEGKGTGGFSYGYT
v_gene: TRBV7-8
d_gene: TRBD1
j_gene: TRBJ1-2

CDR3aa: ASSFTGLAYT
v_gene: TRBV7-2
d_gene: .
j_gene: TRBJ1-2

CDR3aa: ASSYSNARAQY
v_gene: TRBV6-5
d_gene: .
j_gene: TRBJ2-5

CDR3aa: ACIGGTLRGRSAPASGSQPQH
v_gene: TRBV30
d_gene: .
j_gene: TRBJ1-5

CDR3aa: ASSLAASHDEQY
v_gene: TRBV5-1
d_gene: .
j_gene: TRBJ2-7

CDR3aa: ASSETGYNEQF
v_gene: TRBV2
d_gene: .
j_gene: TRBJ2-1

CDR3aa: ASSLGRTTYTEAF
v_gene: TRBV7-2
d_gene: .
j_gene: TRBJ1-1

CDR3aa: ASSPGTGNTIY
v_gene: TRBV6-5
d_gene: .
j_gene: TRBJ1-3

CDR3aa: ASSYSSTGASPTNYGYT
v_gene: TRBV5-4
d_gene: .
j_gene: TRBJ1-2

CDR3aa: AWRLGKNTEAF
v_gene: TRBV30
d_gene: .
j_gene: TRBJ1-1

CDR3aa: ASSLDKQGQTQY
v_gene: TRBV7-7
d_gene: .
j_gene: TRBJ2-5

CDR3aa: ASSPAADWGYT
v_gene: TRBV18
d_gene: .
j_gene: TRBJ1-2

CDR3aa: ASSLVGETYNEQF
v_gene: TRBV5-1
d_gene: .
j_gene: TRBJ2-1

CDR3aa: ASSLGQSHGNTIY
v_gene: TRBV5-6
d_gene: .
j_gene: TRBJ1-3

CDR3aa: ASSRDYRSYNEQF
v_gene: TRBV11-2
d_gene: TRBD2
j_gene: TRBJ2-1

CDR3aa: ASSSGTGSTDTQY
v_gene: TRBV6-5
d_gene: TRBD1
j_gene: TRBJ2-3

CDR3aa: ASTPPTVNYGYT
v_gene: TRBV13
d_gene: .
j_gene: TRBJ1-2

CDR3aa: ASSPTSSRGTGELF
v_gene: TRBV9
d_gene: .
j_gene: TRBJ2-2

CDR3aa: ASSPQGRPNTEAF
v_gene: TRBV27
d_gene: .
j_gene: TRBJ1-1

CDR3aa: ASSPQGHKETQY
v_gene: TRBV6-1
d_gene: TRBD1
j_gene: TRBJ2-5

CDR3aa: SVSPSSNQPQH
v_gene: TRBV29-1
d_gene: .
j_gene: TRBJ1-5

CDR3aa: ASSRGQGGEKLF
v_gene: TRBV5-1
d_gene: TRBD1
j_gene: TRBJ1-4

CDR3aa: ASKAGGYLVEQF
v_gene: TRBV5-6
d_gene: TRBD1
j_gene: TRBJ2-1

CDR3aa: ASSDPSGIADTQY
v_gene: TRBV19
d_gene: TRBD2
j_gene: TRBJ2-3

CDR3aa: ASGSGGRGSYNEQF
v_gene: TRBV7-2
d_gene: .
j_gene: TRBJ2-1

CDR3aa: AISAGFGGGYT
v_gene: TRBV10-3
d_gene: .
j_gene: TRBJ1-2